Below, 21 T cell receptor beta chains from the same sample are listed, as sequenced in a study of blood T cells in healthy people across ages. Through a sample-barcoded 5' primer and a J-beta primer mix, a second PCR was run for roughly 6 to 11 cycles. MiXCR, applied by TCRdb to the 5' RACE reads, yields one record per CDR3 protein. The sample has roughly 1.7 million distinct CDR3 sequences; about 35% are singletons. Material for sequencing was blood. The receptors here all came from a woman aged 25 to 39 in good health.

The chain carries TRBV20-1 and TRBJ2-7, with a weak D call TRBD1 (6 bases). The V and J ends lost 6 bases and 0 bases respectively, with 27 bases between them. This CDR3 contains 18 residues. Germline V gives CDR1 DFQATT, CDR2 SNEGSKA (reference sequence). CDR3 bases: TGCAGTGCAGTCCCGGGACACAGGCTCGTATTGAGCTCCTACGAGCAGTACTTC. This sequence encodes CSAVPGHRLVLSSYEQYF.

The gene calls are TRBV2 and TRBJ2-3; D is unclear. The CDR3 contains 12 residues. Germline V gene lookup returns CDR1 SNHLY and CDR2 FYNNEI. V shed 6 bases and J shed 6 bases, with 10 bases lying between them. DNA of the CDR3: TGTGCCAGCAGGAAGGCACCCGATACGCAGTATTTT. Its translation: CASRKAPDTQYF.

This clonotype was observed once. This CDR3 is CASSLRAGTGGAGVVKNIQYF. CDR3 nucleotide sequence: TGTGCCAGCAGCCTACGAGCAGGGACAGGGGGCGCCGGGGTCGTCAAAAACATTCAGTACTTC. The chain uses TRBV5-6 and TRBJ2-4; 12 bases agree with TRBD1. CDR3 length equals 21 residues. The germline V gene encodes CDR1 SGHDT and CDR2 YYEEEE. Losses at the gene ends were 4 bases for V and 3 bases for J; bases not matched to a gene: 20.

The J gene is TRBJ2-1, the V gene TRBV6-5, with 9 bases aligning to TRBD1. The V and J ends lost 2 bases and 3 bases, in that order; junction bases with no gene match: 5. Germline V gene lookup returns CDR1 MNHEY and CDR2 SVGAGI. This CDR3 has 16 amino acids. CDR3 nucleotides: TGTGCCAGCAGTTACCTACAGGGGGCCAGCTACAATGAGCAGTTCTTC. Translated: CASSYLQGASYNEQFF.

CDR3 sequence (DNA): TGCGCCAGCAGCTTGGAAGACGCGCACACCGGGGAGCTGTTTTTT. It translates to CASSLEDAHTGELFF. The chain couples TRBV5-1 to TRBJ2-2; D is unresolved. The V gene's germline CDR1 is SGHRS and CDR2 YFSETQ. Trimming took 0 bases from V and 3 from J, leaving 9 bases between them. This CDR3 has 15 residues.

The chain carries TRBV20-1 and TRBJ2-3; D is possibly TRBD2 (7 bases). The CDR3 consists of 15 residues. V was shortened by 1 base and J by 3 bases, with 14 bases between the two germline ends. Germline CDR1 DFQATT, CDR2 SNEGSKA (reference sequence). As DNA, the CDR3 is TGCAGTGCTAGAGCGGGGGGCAGTAGTACAGATACGCAGTATTTT. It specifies CSARAGGSSTDTQYF.

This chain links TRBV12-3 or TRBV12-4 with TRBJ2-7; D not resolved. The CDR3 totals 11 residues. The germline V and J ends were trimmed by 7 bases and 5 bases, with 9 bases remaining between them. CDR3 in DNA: TGTGCCAGCAAATCAGGCAACGAGCAGTACTTC. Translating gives CASKSGNEQYF.

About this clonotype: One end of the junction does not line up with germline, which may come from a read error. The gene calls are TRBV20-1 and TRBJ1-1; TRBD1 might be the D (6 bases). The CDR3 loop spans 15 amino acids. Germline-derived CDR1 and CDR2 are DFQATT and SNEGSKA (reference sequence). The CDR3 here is CSARGQEDGRTGAFF. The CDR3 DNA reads TGCAGTGCTAGAGGACAGGAAGATGGGCGCACTGGAGCTTTCTTT.

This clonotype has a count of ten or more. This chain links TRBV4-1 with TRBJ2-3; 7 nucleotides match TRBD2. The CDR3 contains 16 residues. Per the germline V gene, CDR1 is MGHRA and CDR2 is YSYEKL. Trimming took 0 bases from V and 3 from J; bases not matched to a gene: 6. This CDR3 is CASSQEVSGTTDTQYF. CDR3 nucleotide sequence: TGCGCCAGCAGCCAAGAAGTAAGCGGGACTACAGATACGCAGTATTTT.

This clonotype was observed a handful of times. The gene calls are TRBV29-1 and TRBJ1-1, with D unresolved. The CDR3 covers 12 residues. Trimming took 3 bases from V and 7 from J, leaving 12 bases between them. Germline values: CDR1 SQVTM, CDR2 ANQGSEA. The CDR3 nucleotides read TGCAGCGTTGAGAATTTCCCAGTTGAAGCTTTCTTT. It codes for CSVENFPVEAFF.

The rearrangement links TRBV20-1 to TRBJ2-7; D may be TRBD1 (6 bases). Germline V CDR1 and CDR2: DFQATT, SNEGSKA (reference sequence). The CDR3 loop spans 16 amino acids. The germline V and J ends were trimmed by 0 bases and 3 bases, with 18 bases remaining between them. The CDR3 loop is CSARDRWGQGNYEQYF. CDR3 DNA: TGCAGTGCTAGAGATCGGTGGGGGCAGGGGAACTACGAGCAGTACTTC.

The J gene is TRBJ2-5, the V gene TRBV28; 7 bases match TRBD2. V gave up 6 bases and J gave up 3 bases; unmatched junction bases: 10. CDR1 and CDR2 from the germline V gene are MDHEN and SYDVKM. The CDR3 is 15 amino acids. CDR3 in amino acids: CASSPPQRGEETQYF. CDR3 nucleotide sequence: TGTGCCAGCAGCCCCCCTCAGCGGGGAGAAGAGACCCAGTACTTC.

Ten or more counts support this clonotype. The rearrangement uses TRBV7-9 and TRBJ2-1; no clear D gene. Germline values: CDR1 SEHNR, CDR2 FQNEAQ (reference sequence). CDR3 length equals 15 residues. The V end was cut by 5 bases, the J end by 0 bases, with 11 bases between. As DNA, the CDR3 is TGTGCCAGCAGCCCTACCCCTAGCTCCTACAATGAGCAGTTCTTC. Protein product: CASSPTPSSYNEQFF.

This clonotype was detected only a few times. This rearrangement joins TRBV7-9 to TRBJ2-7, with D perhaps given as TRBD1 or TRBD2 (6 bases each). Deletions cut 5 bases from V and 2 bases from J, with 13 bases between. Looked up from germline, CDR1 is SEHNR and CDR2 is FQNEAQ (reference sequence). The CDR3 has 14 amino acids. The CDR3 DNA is TGTGCCAGCAGCCATAGGGGGGAGCCCTACGAGCAGTACTTC. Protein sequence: CASSHRGEPYEQYF.

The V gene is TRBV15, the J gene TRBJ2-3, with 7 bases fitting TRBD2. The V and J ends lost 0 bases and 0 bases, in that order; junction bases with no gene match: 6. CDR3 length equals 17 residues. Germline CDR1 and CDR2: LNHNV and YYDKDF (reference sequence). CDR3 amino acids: CATSREASGASTDTQYF. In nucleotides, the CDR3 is TGTGCCACCAGCAGAGAGGCTAGCGGAGCCAGCACAGATACGCAGTATTTT.

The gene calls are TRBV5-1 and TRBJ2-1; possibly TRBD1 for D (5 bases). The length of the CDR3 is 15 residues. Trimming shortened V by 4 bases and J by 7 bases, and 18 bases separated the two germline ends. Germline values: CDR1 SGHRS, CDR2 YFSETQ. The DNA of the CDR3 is TGCGCCAGCAGCCCCTCGGGCCAGGGATGGAATGAGCAGTTCTTC. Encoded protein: CASSPSGQGWNEQFF.

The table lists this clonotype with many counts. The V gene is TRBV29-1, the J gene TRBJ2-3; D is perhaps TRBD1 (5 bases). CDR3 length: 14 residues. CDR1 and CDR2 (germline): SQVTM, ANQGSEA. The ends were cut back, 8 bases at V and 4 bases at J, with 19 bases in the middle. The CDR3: CSSDGSGKADTQYF. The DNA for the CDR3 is TGCAGCTCCGACGGGTCAGGGAAGGCAGATACGCAGTATTTT.

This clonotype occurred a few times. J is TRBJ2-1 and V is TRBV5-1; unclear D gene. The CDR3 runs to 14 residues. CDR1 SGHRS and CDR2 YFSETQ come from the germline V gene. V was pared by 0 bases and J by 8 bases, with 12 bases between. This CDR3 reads CASSLGGPADEQFF. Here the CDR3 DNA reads TGCGCCAGCAGCTTGGGGGGTCCGGCGGATGAGCAGTTCTTC.

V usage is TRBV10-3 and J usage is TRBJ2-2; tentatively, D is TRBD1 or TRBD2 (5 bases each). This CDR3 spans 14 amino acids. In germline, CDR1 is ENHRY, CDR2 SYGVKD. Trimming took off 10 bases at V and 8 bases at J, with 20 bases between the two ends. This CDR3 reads CATWDAKVGGELFF. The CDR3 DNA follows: TGTGCCACCTGGGACGCCAAGGTTGGTGGGGAGCTGTTTTTT.

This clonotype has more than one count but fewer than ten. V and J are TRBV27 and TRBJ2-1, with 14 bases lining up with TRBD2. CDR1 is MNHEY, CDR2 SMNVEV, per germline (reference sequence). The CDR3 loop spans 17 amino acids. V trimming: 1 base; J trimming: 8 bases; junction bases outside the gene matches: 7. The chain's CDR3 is CASSLFGTSGSIHEQFF. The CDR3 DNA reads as TGTGCCAGCAGTTTATTCGGGACTAGCGGGAGTATCCATGAGCAGTTCTTC.

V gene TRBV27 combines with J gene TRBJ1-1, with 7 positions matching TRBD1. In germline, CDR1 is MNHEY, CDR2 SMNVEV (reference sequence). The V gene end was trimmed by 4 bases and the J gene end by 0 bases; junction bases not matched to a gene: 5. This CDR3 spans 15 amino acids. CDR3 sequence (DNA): TGTGCCAGCAGTTATCAGGGGGGCGTGAACACTGAAGCTTTCTTT. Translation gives CASSYQGGVNTEAFF.